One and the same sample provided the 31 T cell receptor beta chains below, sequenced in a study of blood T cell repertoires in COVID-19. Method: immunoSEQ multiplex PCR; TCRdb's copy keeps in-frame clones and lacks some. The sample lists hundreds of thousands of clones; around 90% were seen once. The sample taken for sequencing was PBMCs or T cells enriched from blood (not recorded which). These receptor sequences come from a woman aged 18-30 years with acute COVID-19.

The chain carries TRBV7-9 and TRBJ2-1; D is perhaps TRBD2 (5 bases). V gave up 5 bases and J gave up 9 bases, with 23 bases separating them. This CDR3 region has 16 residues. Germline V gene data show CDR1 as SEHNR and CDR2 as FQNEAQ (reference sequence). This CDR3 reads CASSSPRRVTRGEQFF. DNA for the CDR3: TGTGCCAGCAGCAGCCCCAGGCGGGTCACCCGGGGTGAGCAGTTCTTC.

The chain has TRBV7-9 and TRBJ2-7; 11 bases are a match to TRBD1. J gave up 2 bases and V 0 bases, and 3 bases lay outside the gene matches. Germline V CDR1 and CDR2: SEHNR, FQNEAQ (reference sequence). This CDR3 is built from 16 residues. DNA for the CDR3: TGTGCCAGCAGCTTAGCGGGGACAGGGGGTACCTACGAGCAGTACTTC. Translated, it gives CASSLAGTGGTYEQYF.

CDR3 in amino acids: CASSQVGRVAGYTF. The CDR3 bases are TGTGCCAGCAGCCAAGTTGGCAGGGTGGCTGGCTACACCTTC. The V call is TRBV3-1 (or the pseudogene TRBV3-2), the J call TRBJ1-2; D may be TRBD1 (5 bases). The CDR3 has 14 residues. The V gene lost 1 base and the J gene lost 7 bases, with 13 bases spanning the gap. Germline CDR1 LGHDT, CDR2 YNNKEL (reference sequence).

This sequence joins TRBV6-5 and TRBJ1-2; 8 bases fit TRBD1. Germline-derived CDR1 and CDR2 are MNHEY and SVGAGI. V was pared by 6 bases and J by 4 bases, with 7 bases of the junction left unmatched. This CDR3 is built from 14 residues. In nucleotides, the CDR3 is TGTGCCAGCAGCCCGGACAGGGTATCCTATGGCTACACCTTC. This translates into CASSPDRVSYGYTF.

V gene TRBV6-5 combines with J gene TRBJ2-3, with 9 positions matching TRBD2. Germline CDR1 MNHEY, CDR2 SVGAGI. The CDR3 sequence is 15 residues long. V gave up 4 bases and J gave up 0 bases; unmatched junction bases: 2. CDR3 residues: CASSSTSGSTDTQYF. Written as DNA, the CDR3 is TGTGCCAGCAGTTCGACTAGCGGAAGCACAGATACGCAGTATTTT.

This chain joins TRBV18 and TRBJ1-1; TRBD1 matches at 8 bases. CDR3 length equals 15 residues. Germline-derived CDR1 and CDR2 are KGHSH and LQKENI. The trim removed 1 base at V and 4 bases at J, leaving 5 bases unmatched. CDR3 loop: CASSPRVGQGTEAFF. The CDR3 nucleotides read TGTGCCAGCTCACCACGGGTAGGACAGGGCACTGAAGCTTTCTTT. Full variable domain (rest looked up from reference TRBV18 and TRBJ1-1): NAGVMQNPRHLVRRRGQEARLRCSPMKGHSHVYWYRQLPEEGLKFMVYLQKENIIDESGMPKERFSAEFPKEGPSILRIQQVVRGDSAAYFCASSPRVGQGTEAFFGQGTRLTVV.

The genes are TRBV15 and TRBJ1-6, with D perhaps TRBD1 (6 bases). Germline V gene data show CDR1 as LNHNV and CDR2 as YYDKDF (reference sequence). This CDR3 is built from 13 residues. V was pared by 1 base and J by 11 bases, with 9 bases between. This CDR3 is CATSRGGGTPLHF. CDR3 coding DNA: TGTGCCACCAGCAGAGGAGGGGGTACACCCCTCCACTTT.

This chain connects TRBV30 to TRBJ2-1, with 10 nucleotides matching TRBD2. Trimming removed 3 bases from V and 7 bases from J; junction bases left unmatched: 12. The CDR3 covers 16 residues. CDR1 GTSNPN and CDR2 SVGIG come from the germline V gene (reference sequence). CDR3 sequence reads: CAWSEYPLLAGNEQFF. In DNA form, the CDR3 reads TGTGCCTGGAGCGAATACCCCCTACTAGCGGGAAATGAGCAGTTCTTC.

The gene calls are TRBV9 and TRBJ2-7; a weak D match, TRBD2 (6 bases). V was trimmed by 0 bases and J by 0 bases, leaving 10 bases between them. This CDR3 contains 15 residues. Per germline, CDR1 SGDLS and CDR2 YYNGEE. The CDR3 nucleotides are TGTGCCAGCAGCGTAGGCCTAGCGCGCTCCTACGAGCAGTACTTC. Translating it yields CASSVGLARSYEQYF.

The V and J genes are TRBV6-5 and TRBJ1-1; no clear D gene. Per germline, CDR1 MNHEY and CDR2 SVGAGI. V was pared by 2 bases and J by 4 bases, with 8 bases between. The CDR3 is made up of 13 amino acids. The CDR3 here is CASSYLRGTEAFF. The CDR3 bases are TGTGCCAGCAGTTACCTAAGAGGCACTGAAGCTTTCTTT.

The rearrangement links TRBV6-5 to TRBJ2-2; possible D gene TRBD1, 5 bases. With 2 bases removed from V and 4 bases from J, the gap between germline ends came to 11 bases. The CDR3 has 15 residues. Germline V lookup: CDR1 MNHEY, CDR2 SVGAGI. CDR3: CASSYKGNPTGELFF. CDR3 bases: TGTGCCAGCAGTTACAAGGGGAACCCCACCGGGGAGCTGTTTTTT.

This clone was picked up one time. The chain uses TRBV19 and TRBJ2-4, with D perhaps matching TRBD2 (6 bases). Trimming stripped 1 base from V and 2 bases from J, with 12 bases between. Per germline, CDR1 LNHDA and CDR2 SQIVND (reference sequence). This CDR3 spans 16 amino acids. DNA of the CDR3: TGTGCCAGTAGTATAGGTTGGAGGGAACCCAAAAACATTCAGTACTTC. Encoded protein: CASSIGWREPKNIQYF.

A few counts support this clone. The CDR3 sequence is CASSPHRGLSDTEAFF. The DNA of the CDR3 is TGCGCCAGCAGCCCCCACAGGGGTTTGAGTGACACTGAAGCTTTCTTT. This sequence joins TRBV5-1 and TRBJ1-1, with 7 positions matching TRBD1. There are 16 residues in the CDR3. After removal of 4 bases from V and 3 bases from J, the junction contained 12 bases not matched to a gene. The V gene's germline CDR1 is SGHRS and CDR2 YFSETQ.

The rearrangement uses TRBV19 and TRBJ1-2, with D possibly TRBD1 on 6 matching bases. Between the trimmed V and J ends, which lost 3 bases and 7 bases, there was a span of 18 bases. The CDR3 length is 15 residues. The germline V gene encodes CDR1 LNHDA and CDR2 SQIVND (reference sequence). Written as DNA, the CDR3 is TGTGCCAGTAGTATCGTGGGCAGGGGAGGGTCTGGCTACACCTTC. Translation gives CASSIVGRGGSGYTF. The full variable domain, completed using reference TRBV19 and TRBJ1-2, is DGGITQSPKYLFRKEGQNVTLSCEQNLNHDAMYWYRQDPGQGLRLIYYSQIVNDFQKGDIAEGYSVSREKKESFPLTVTSAQKNPTAFYLCASSIVGRGGSGYTFGSGTRLTVV.

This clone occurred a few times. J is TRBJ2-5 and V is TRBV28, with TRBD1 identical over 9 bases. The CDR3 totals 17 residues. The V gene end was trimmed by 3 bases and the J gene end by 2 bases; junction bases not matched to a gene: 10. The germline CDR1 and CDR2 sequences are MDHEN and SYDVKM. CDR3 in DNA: TGTGCCAGCAGTTTTTTTCGGACAGGGGTACCGCAAGAGACCCAGTACTTC. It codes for CASSFFRTGVPQETQYF.

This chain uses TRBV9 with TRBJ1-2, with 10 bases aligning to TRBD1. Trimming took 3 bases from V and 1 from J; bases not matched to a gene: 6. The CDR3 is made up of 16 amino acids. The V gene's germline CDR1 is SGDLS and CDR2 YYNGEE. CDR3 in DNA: TGTGCCAGCAGCGGGGGGACAGGGGCCTTTAACTATGGCTACACCTTC. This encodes CASSGGTGAFNYGYTF. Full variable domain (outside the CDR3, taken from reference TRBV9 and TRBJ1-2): DSGVTQTPKHLITATGQRVTLRCSPRSGDLSVYWYQQSLDQGLQFLIQYYNGEERAKGNILERFSAQQFPDLHSELNLSSLELGDSALYFCASSGGTGAFNYGYTFGSGTRLTVV.

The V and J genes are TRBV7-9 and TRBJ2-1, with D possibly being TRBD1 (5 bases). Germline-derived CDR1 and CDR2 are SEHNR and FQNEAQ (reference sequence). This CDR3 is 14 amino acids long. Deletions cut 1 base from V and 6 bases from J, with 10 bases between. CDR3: CASSLDRSPNEQFF. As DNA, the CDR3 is TGTGCCAGCAGCTTAGACAGGAGCCCCAATGAGCAGTTCTTC.

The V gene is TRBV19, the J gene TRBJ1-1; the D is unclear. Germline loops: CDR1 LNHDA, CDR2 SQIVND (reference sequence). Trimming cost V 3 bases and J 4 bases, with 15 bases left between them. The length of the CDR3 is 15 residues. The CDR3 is CASSIDGSQSTEAFF. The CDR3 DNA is TGTGCCAGTAGTATTGACGGGTCCCAGAGCACTGAAGCTTTCTTT.

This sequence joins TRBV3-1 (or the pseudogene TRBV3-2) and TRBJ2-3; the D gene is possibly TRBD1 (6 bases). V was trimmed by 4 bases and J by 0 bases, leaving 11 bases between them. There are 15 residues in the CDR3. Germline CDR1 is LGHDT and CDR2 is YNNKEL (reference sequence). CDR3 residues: CASSPGQSSTDTQYF. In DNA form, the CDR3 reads TGTGCCAGCAGCCCCGGACAGTCTAGCACAGATACGCAGTATTTT.

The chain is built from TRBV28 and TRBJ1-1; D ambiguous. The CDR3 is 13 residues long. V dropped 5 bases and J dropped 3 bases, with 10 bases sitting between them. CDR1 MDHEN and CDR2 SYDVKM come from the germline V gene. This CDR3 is CASSQTVDTEAFF. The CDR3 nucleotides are TGTGCCAGCAGTCAAACAGTGGACACTGAAGCTTTCTTT.

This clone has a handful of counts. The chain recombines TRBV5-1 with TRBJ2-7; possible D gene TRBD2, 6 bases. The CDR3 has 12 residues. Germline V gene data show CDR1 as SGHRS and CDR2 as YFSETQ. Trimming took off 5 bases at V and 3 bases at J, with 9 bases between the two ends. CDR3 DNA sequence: TGCGCCAGCAGGGCGGGGATCTACGAGCAGTACTTC. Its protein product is CASRAGIYEQYF.

The chain's CDR3 is CASSTVLSGNTIYF. The CDR3 coding sequence is TGTGCCAGCAGCACAGTCCTCTCTGGAAACACCATATATTTT. This rearrangement joins TRBV11-2 to TRBJ1-3; D is ambiguous. This CDR3 spans 14 amino acids. Germline loops: CDR1 SGHAT, CDR2 FQNNGV. Trimming cost V 5 bases and J 0 bases, with 8 bases left between them.

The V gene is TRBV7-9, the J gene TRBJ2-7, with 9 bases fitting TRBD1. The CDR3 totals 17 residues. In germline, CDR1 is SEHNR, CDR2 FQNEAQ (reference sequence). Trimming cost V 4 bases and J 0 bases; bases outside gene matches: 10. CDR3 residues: CASSSPYGTGSSYEQYF. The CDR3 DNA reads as TGTGCCAGCAGCTCCCCGTATGGGACAGGGAGCTCCTACGAGCAGTACTTC.

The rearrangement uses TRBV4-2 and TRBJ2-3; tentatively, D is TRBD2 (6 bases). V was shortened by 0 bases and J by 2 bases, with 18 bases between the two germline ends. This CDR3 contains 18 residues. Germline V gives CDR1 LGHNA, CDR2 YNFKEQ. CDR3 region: CASSQDRRALGITDTQYF. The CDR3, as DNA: TGTGCCAGCAGCCAAGATCGGAGGGCCCTCGGAATCACAGATACGCAGTATTTT.

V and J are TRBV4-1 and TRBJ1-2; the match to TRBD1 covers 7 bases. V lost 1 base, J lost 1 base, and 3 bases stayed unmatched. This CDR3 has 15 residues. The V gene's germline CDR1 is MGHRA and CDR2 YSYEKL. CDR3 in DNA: TGCGCCAGCAGCCAAGGACGGGACAGTAACTATGGCTACACCTTC. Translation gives CASSQGRDSNYGYTF.

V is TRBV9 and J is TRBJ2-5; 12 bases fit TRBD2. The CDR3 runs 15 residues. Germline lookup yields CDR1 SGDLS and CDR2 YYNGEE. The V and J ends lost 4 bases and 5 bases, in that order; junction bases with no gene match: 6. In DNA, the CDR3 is TGTGCCAGCAGCACTCGGACTAGCGGGGTGGAGACCCAGTACTTC. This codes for CASSTRTSGVETQYF.

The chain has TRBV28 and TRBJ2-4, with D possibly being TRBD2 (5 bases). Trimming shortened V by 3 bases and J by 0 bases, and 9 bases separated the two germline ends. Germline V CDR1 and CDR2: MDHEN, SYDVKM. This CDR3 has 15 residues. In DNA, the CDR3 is TGTGCCAGCAGTTTCGTGAGGGTAGCCAAAAACATTCAGTACTTC. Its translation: CASSFVRVAKNIQYF.

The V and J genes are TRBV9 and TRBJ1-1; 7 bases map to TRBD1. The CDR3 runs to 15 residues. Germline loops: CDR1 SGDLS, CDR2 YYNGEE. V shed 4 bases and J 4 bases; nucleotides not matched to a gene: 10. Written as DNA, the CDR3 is TGTGCCAGCAGCTCGAAACAGGGGACGGGCACTGAAGCTTTCTTT. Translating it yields CASSSKQGTGTEAFF.

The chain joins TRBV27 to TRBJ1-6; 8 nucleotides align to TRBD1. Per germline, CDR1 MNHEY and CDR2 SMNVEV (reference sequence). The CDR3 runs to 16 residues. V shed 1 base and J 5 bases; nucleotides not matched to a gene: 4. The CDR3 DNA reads TGTGCCAGCAGTTTATTTTCAGGGGGCAATAATTCACCCCTCCACTTT. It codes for CASSLFSGGNNSPLHF.

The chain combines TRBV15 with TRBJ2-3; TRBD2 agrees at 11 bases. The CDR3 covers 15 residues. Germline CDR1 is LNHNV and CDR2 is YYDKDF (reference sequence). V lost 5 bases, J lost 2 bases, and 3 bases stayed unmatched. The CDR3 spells CATSGGLAVTDTQYF. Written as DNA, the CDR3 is TGTGCCACCAGCGGGGGACTAGCGGTCACAGATACGCAGTATTTT.

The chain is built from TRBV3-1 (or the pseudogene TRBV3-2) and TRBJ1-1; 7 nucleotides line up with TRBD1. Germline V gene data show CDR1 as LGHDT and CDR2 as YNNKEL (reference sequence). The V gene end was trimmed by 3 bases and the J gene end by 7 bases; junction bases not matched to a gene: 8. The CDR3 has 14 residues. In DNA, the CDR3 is TGTGCCAGCAGCCACCGACAGGGCCAACTTGAAGCTTTCTTT. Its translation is CASSHRQGQLEAFF.